Listed here are 18 T cell receptor beta chains from one sample, sequenced in a study of T cells after posttransplantation cyclophosphamide. Sequenced by immunoSEQ multiplex PCR; TCRdb stores in-frame clones only, minus some. The record shows under 15,000 clones for this sample, with no singletons present. The sample comprised PBMCs. These receptor sequences come from a woman between 35 and 50 years old in good health, CMV-negative, and a related stem cell transplant donor.

This clone was counted many times. CDR3 loop: CASSPWVASGGISYEQYF. The CDR3 bases are TGCGCCAGCAGCCCGTGGGTGGCTAGCGGGGGAATATCCTACGAGCAGTACTTC. The J gene is TRBJ2-7, the V gene TRBV5-1, with 10 bases aligning to TRBD2. Germline V CDR1 and CDR2: SGHRS, YFSETQ. The junction had 14 bases not matched to a gene; V was cut back by 4 bases and J by 1 base. This CDR3 is 18 amino acids long.

This clone was found many times. V usage is TRBV19 and J usage is TRBJ1-5; the D is unclear. Per the germline V gene, CDR1 is LNHDA and CDR2 is SQIVND (reference sequence). CDR3 size: 16 residues. The ends were cut back, 6 bases at V and 1 base at J, with 16 bases in the middle. The CDR3 DNA reads TGTGCCAGTAGAACTATGACGGATCGAAGCAATCAGCCCCAGCATTTT. Translating gives CASRTMTDRSNQPQHF.

This clone was observed at least ten times. V and J are TRBV12-3 or TRBV12-4 and TRBJ2-1; no reliable D call. This CDR3 has 12 amino acids. The V gene lost 5 bases and the J gene lost 8 bases, with 10 bases spanning the gap. CDR3 in DNA: TGTGCCAGCAGTCTCTCTCAGTATGAGCAGTTCTTC. This sequence encodes CASSLSQYEQFF.

This clone was found many times. V and J are TRBV7-2 and TRBJ2-5; 8 nucleotides align to TRBD2. Trimming at V came to 1 base and at J to 5 bases, leaving 9 bases not matched to a gene. The CDR3 is 16 residues long. CDR1 SGHTA and CDR2 FQGNSA come from the germline V gene. The CDR3 region is CASSLGSGGGEETQYF. The CDR3 coding sequence is TGTGCCAGCAGCTTAGGCTCGGGAGGGGGGGAGGAGACCCAGTACTTC.

CDR3 nucleotides: TGTGCCTGGAGTGTTCAGTCCTACACCTTC. Translation: CAWSVQSYTF. This chain joins TRBV30 and TRBJ1-2; no firm D call. Germline V gives CDR1 GTSNPN, CDR2 SVGIG (reference sequence). The CDR3 runs to 10 residues. Trimming cost V 0 bases and J 10 bases, with 6 bases left between them. Full variable domain (rest looked up from reference TRBV30 and TRBJ1-2): SQTIHQWPATLVQPVGSPLSLECTVEGTSNPNLYWYRQAAGRGLQLLFYSVGIGQISSEVPQNLSASRPQDRQFILSSKKLLLSDSGFYLCAWSVQSYTFGSGTRLTVV.

This clone has ten or more counts. The chain employs TRBV12-3 or TRBV12-4 and TRBJ1-6; 10 bases match TRBD1. V trimming: 5 bases; J trimming: 10 bases; junction bases outside the gene matches: 5. There are 14 residues in the CDR3. The CDR3 DNA is TGTGCCAGCAGTACGGGACAGGGGAACTCACCCCTCCACTTT. Protein sequence: CASSTGQGNSPLHF.

In its sample, this clone was seen many times. The chain joins TRBV18 to TRBJ1-3; D is unclear. Germline-derived CDR1 and CDR2 are KGHSH and LQKENI. This CDR3 is 17 amino acids long. Deletions cut 1 base from V and 0 bases from J, with 13 bases between. The CDR3 DNA is TGTGCCAGCTCACCACTCTCAGCAGGTAGCTCTGGAAACACCATATATTTT. It is translated as CASSPLSAGSSGNTIYF.

This clone has a handful of counts. The chain employs TRBV7-2 and TRBJ2-1; TRBD2 aligns across 11 bases. CDR3 length: 17 amino acids. The trim removed 5 bases at V and 4 bases at J, leaving 10 bases unmatched. Germline lookup yields CDR1 SGHTA and CDR2 FQGNSA. The CDR3, as DNA: TGTGCCAGCAGCCTAAGATTCGGGACTAGCGGATACAATGAGCAGTTCTTC. Translating it yields CASSLRFGTSGYNEQFF.

This clone was observed at least ten times. As DNA, the CDR3 is TGTGCCAGCAGTGGGCAGGGCACTCCATCCTACGAGCAGTACTTC. It codes for CASSGQGTPSYEQYF. This chain joins TRBV6-1 and TRBJ2-7; tentatively, D is TRBD1 (5 bases). V lost 4 bases, J lost 1 base, and 14 bases lay in between. Germline CDR1 and CDR2: MNHNS and SASEGT. CDR3 size: 15 residues.

This clone was detected ten times or more. The chain links TRBV7-2 to TRBJ2-7; D remains ambiguous. Trimming removed 0 bases at V and 4 bases at J, with 4 bases between. CDR1 SGHTA and CDR2 FQGNSA come from the germline V gene. The CDR3 covers 12 residues. This chain's CDR3 is CASSLAAYEQYF. CDR3 coding DNA: TGTGCCAGCAGCTTAGCAGCGTACGAGCAGTACTTC.

This clone appeared many times. This chain links TRBV5-1 with TRBJ2-7; TRBD2 matches 10 bases. Germline CDR1 and CDR2: SGHRS and YFSETQ. J was trimmed by 7 bases and V by 3 bases; bases with no gene match: 4. This CDR3 region has 13 residues. The CDR3 is CASSWGLANEQYF. CDR3 DNA sequence: TGCGCCAGCAGCTGGGGACTAGCGAATGAGCAGTACTTC.

In its sample, this clone was seen many times. J is TRBJ2-7 and V is TRBV6-2 or TRBV6-3; D might be TRBD1 or TRBD2, each matching 5 bases. The V end lost 4 bases, the J end lost 4 bases, and 23 bases lay between the germline ends. Germline loops: CDR1 MNHEY, CDR2 SVGEGT. There are 17 residues in the CDR3. The CDR3 DNA reads TGTGCCAGCAGTTCCTCGTTGAGGGGAGTGGATCCTTACGAGCAGTACTTC. It specifies CASSSSLRGVDPYEQYF.

This clone appeared a few times. V and J are TRBV4-2 and TRBJ1-6; TRBD1 matches 7 bases. V lost 0 bases to trimming and J lost 8 bases; unmatched junction nucleotides: 16. Germline CDR1 and CDR2: LGHNA and YNFKEQ. This CDR3 is built from 19 residues. The CDR3: CASSQDAARGFVIDSPLHF. CDR3 DNA sequence: TGTGCCAGCAGCCAAGATGCCGCCAGGGGGTTTGTAATAGATTCACCCCTCCACTTT.

The table lists this clone with many counts. The chain joins TRBV11-2 to TRBJ2-7, with 14 nucleotides matching TRBD2. Trimming removed 5 bases from V and 7 bases from J; junction bases left unmatched: 7. Germline CDR1 SGHAT, CDR2 FQNNGV. The CDR3 runs to 15 residues. The chain's CDR3 is CASSRGLAGASEQYF. The CDR3 DNA is TGTGCCAGCAGCCGGGGACTAGCGGGAGCGTCTGAGCAGTACTTC.

In its sample, this clone was seen many times. J is TRBJ1-1 and V is TRBV2, with D possibly being TRBD1 (5 bases). There are 14 residues in the CDR3. Per germline, CDR1 SNHLY and CDR2 FYNNEI. The V and J ends lost 3 bases and 4 bases respectively, with 12 bases between them. The CDR3: CASSDEQGGTEAFF. The DNA of the CDR3 is TGTGCCAGCAGTGACGAGCAGGGTGGCACTGAAGCTTTCTTT.

The gene calls are TRBV25-1 and TRBJ2-3; a weak D match, TRBD2 (6 bases). CDR1 is MGHDK, CDR2 SYGVNS, per germline. The CDR3 sequence is 14 residues long. Trimming took off 4 bases at V and 6 bases at J, with 14 bases between the two ends. The CDR3 region has the DNA TGTGCCAGCAGTGTTTTGTACGGAGGGGATACGCAGTATTTT. Residues: CASSVLYGGDTQYF. Supplemented by reference TRBV25-1 and TRBJ2-3, the full variable domain reads EADIYQTPRYLVIGTGKKITLECSQTMGHDKMYWYQQDPGMELHLIHYSYGVNSTEKGDLSSESTVSRIRTEHFPLTLESARPSHTSQYLCASSVLYGGDTQYFGPGTRLTVL.

This clone appeared many times. The genes are TRBV6-5 and TRBJ1-1; D unresolved. Germline V lookup: CDR1 MNHEY, CDR2 SVGAGI. The ends were cut back, 6 bases at V and 4 bases at J, with 18 bases in the middle. This CDR3 spans 15 amino acids. This CDR3 is CASRAGIEGGTEAFF. The CDR3 DNA sequence: TGTGCCAGCAGGGCTGGAATCGAAGGCGGCACTGAAGCTTTCTTT.

This clone has at least ten counts. V gene TRBV18 combines with J gene TRBJ1-1; perhaps TRBD1 as D (5 bases). Trimming stripped 4 bases from V and 2 bases from J, with 11 bases between. The CDR3 totals 14 residues. CDR1 is KGHSH and CDR2 is LQKENI in the germline V gene. The CDR3 nucleotides are TGTGCCAGCTCACTGTCAGGGCCTAACACTGAAGCTTTCTTT. As protein: CASSLSGPNTEAFF.